This is a list of T cell receptor beta chains from one sample in a study of T-cell reconstitution after alpha-beta-depleted transplantation in children. TCRdb re-called the PCR reads through MiXCR, storing one row per CDR3 protein. The repertoire holds approximately 500,000 distinct CDR3 sequences, with 10% as singletons. Sequenced material: PBMCs, taken before TCRalphabeta/CD19-depleted stem cell transplant. The receptor set was obtained from a child younger than 10 with inherited bone marrow failure, due to receive a stem cell transplant. The CDR3 runs from the conserved cysteine through the conserved F or W. Fields, in order: clone size, D gene, J gene, V gene, CDR3 DNA, CDR3 protein. A D gene is named only where the DNA matches it firmly. A row's size may be missing; if present it is once, few, many or a size class.

clone_size: .; d_call: TRBD2; j_call: TRBJ2-1; v_call: TRBV29-1; cdr3_nt: TGCAGCGTTGAAGAAACGGCACTAGCGGGAACCTACAATGAGCAGTTCTTC; cdr3_aa: CSVEETALAGTYNEQFF
clone_size: .; d_call: .; j_call: TRBJ1-2; v_call: TRBV12-3/TRBV12-4; cdr3_nt: TGTGCCAGCAGTTTAGGTTCCGGGGGGGGGGGCTTTGGCTACACCTTC; cdr3_aa: CASSLGSGGGGFGYTF
clone_size: many; d_call: .; j_call: TRBJ1-3; v_call: TRBV20-1; cdr3_nt: TGCAGTGCTAGCAGGGGTAGCTCTGGAAACACCATATATTTT; cdr3_aa: CSASRGSSGNTIYF
clone_size: many; d_call: .; j_call: TRBJ1-1; v_call: TRBV5-6; cdr3_nt: TGTGCCAGCAGCTTGTGGGCGGACGTTGAAGCTTTCTTT; cdr3_aa: CASSLWADVEAFF
clone_size: many; d_call: .; j_call: TRBJ2-1; v_call: TRBV10-1; cdr3_nt: TGCGCCAGCAGTAGGGATTGGGGGCGGGAGCAGTTCTTC; cdr3_aa: CASSRDWGREQFF
clone_size: few; d_call: .; j_call: TRBJ1-1; v_call: TRBV11-2; cdr3_nt: TGTGCCAGCAGCTCTCCTACAGGAGCGACCAACATGAACACTGAAGCTTTCTTT; cdr3_aa: CASSSPTGATNMNTEAFF
clone_size: .; d_call: .; j_call: TRBJ2-1; v_call: TRBV20-1; cdr3_nt: TGCAGTGCTAGAGCCTCAGGGACTGACAATGAGCAGTTCTTC; cdr3_aa: CSARASGTDNEQFF
clone_size: many; d_call: .; j_call: TRBJ2-3; v_call: TRBV12-3/TRBV12-4; cdr3_nt: TGTGCCAGCAGTTTTCGGTTCGGTACGCAGTATTTT; cdr3_aa: CASSFRFGTQYF
clone_size: many; d_call: TRBD2; j_call: TRBJ2-7; v_call: TRBV10-1; cdr3_nt: TGCGCCAGCAGTGAGACCCTAGCGGGAGGAAACGAGCAGTACTTC; cdr3_aa: CASSETLAGGNEQYF
clone_size: many; d_call: .; j_call: TRBJ2-4; v_call: TRBV15; cdr3_nt: TGTGCCACCAGCAGAGGGGACCGGCTAGTTCAGTACTTC; cdr3_aa: CATSRGDRLVQYF
clone_size: many; d_call: TRBD2; j_call: TRBJ2-7; v_call: TRBV20-1; cdr3_nt: TGCAGTGCTAGCGGGAGGGCCTCCATTTACGAGCAGTACTTC; cdr3_aa: CSASGRASIYEQYF
clone_size: many; d_call: .; j_call: TRBJ2-5; v_call: TRBV20-1; cdr3_nt: TGCAGTGCTAGCTTTTCGCGGGGCCAAAAGACCCAGTACTTC; cdr3_aa: CSASFSRGQKTQYF
clone_size: many; d_call: TRBD2; j_call: TRBJ2-5; v_call: TRBV9; cdr3_nt: TGTGCCAGCAGCGTAGACGGGGGGTCAGAGACCCAGTACTTC; cdr3_aa: CASSVDGGSETQYF
clone_size: many; d_call: TRBD1; j_call: TRBJ2-7; v_call: TRBV7-9; cdr3_nt: TGTGCCAGCAGCCCCCGGACAGGGGGATACGAGCAGTACTTC; cdr3_aa: CASSPRTGGYEQYF
clone_size: .; d_call: .; j_call: TRBJ2-1; v_call: TRBV30; cdr3_nt: TGTGCCTGGAGTCTCGGACCTTACAATGAGCAGTTCTTC; cdr3_aa: CAWSLGPYNEQFF
clone_size: many; d_call: .; j_call: TRBJ1-1; v_call: TRBV18; cdr3_nt: TGTGCCAGCTCACCCGATGCTTCTGAAGCTTTCTTT; cdr3_aa: CASSPDASEAFF
clone_size: few; d_call: .; j_call: TRBJ2-2; v_call: TRBV27; cdr3_nt: TGTGCCAGCAGTCATCTTAGTCCCGGGGAGCTGTTTTTT; cdr3_aa: CASSHLSPGELFF
clone_size: many; d_call: .; j_call: TRBJ2-1; v_call: TRBV20-1; cdr3_nt: TGCAGTGCTAGACTCATGAATGAGCAGTTCTTC; cdr3_aa: CSARLMNEQFF
clone_size: .; d_call: TRBD1; j_call: TRBJ1-2; v_call: TRBV4-3; cdr3_nt: TGCGCCAGCAGCCAAGGAGGACAGGGTTTTGGCTATGGCTACACCTTC; cdr3_aa: CASSQGGQGFGYGYTF
clone_size: many; d_call: TRBD2; j_call: TRBJ2-1; v_call: TRBV7-8; cdr3_nt: TGTGCCATACCAGGGACTAGCGGGAGTAATGAGCAGTTCTTC; cdr3_aa: CAIPGTSGSNEQFF
clone_size: .; d_call: .; j_call: TRBJ2-1; v_call: TRBV19; cdr3_nt: TGTGCCAGTAGTATAGCGGCTAGAGGGGCTTACAATGAGCAGTTCTTC; cdr3_aa: CASSIAARGAYNEQFF
clone_size: many; d_call: .; j_call: TRBJ2-2; v_call: TRBV7-9; cdr3_nt: TGTGCCAGCAGTTACGAAACCGGGGAGCTGTTTTTT; cdr3_aa: CASSYETGELFF
clone_size: many; d_call: TRBD2; j_call: TRBJ2-2; v_call: TRBV4-1; cdr3_nt: TGCGCCAGCAGCCGGGGACTAGCGGTGGCCGGGGAGCTGTTTTTT; cdr3_aa: CASSRGLAVAGELFF
clone_size: few; d_call: TRBD1; j_call: TRBJ2-7; v_call: TRBV5-1; cdr3_nt: TGCGCCAGCAGCTCGCCGGGACAGGGGGCGGACGAGCAGTACTTC; cdr3_aa: CASSSPGQGADEQYF
clone_size: .; d_call: .; j_call: TRBJ2-3; v_call: TRBV20-1; cdr3_nt: TGCAGTGCTAGAGGCGGCAGGGGAGGGACAGATACGCAGTATTTT; cdr3_aa: CSARGGRGGTDTQYF
clone_size: .; d_call: .; j_call: TRBJ2-6; v_call: TRBV19; cdr3_nt: TGTGCCAGTAGTATACCAGGGGCTGGGGCCAACGTCCTGACTTTC; cdr3_aa: CASSIPGAGANVLTF
clone_size: many; d_call: .; j_call: TRBJ2-1; v_call: TRBV10-3; cdr3_nt: TGTGCCGTGGGGCAGGGAAATGAGCAGTTCTTC; cdr3_aa: CAVGQGNEQFF
clone_size: many; d_call: .; j_call: TRBJ2-3; v_call: TRBV29-1; cdr3_nt: TGCAGCGCCACTGGACAGACAGATACGCAGTATTTT; cdr3_aa: CSATGQTDTQYF